This is a list of T cell receptor beta chains from one sample in a study of blood T cell repertoires in COVID-19. Repertoires were generated with immunoSEQ multiplex PCR, while TCRdb's copy carries only in-frame clones and drops some. The sample carries about 70,000 clones, about 90% recorded once. The sequenced sample was peripheral blood. These TCRs come from a middle-aged man with COVID-19, enrolled during active disease. Each CDR3 is given with its conserved first and last residue. Fields, in order: clone size, J gene, V gene, D gene, CDR3 protein, CDR3 DNA. D genes are given only for firm matches. Size is stated for part of the rows, as once, few or many counts, or as a class when the clone is expanded.

>.|TRBJ1-2|TRBV5-6|.
CASSLTVIAYTF
TGTGCCAGCAGCTTGACGGTGATCGCCTACACCTTC
>.|TRBJ1-3|TRBV10-3|.
CATRGDHSGNTIYF
TGTGCCACCCGGGGGGACCACTCTGGAAACACCATATATTTT
>.|TRBJ2-5|TRBV5-1|.
CASSLEGYQETQYF
TGCGCCAGCAGCTTGGAGGGGTACCAAGAGACCCAGTACTTC
>.|TRBJ1-2|TRBV21-1|.
CANRLRTGYGYTF
TGTGCCAATCGACTCAGAACCGGCTATGGCTACACCTTC
>.|TRBJ1-2|TRBV11-2|.
CASSSDHWPVYGYTF
TGTGCCAGCAGTTCCGATCATTGGCCTGTCTATGGCTACACCTTC
>.|TRBJ2-2|TRBV5-4|TRBD2
CASSSSGGVTGELFF
TGTGCCAGCAGCTCTAGCGGGGGGGTCACCGGGGAGCTGTTTTTT
>.|TRBJ2-7|TRBV27|.
CASSSLNRDEQYF
TGTGCCAGCAGTTCCCTGAACAGGGACGAGCAGTACTTC
>.|TRBJ2-3|TRBV18|TRBD2
CASSPPGLAGTDTQYF
TGTGCCAGCTCACCCCCGGGACTAGCGGGCACAGATACGCAGTATTTT
>.|TRBJ1-6|TRBV28|TRBD1
CASDRADSPLHF
TGTGCCAGTGACAGGGCGGATTCACCCCTCCACTTT
>.|TRBJ2-5|TRBV3-1/TRBV3-2|.
CASSQQIQETQYF
TGTGCCAGCAGCCAACAGATCCAAGAGACCCAGTACTTC
>.|TRBJ2-4|TRBV11-2|TRBD1
CASRSLRRRGNIQYF
TGTGCCAGCAGGTCCCTACGGCGCAGGGGGAACATTCAGTACTTC
>.|TRBJ2-5|TRBV3-1/TRBV3-2|.
CASSSGTGKTQYF
TGTGCCAGCAGCTCCGGGACTGGGAAGACCCAGTACTTC
>.|TRBJ2-5|TRBV2|TRBD1
CASSLWDRVRETQYF
TGTGCCAGCAGCCTCTGGGACAGGGTGCGGGAGACCCAGTACTTC
>.|TRBJ2-1|TRBV7-3|TRBD2
CASSPLIRGGTYNEQFF
TGTGCCAGCAGCCCTCTCATTCGCGGGGGAACCTACAATGAGCAGTTCTTC
>.|TRBJ2-7|TRBV28|.
CASTQSGLSYEQYF
TGTGCCAGCACCCAATCGGGGTTGAGCTACGAGCAGTACTTC
>once|TRBJ2-3|TRBV6-2/TRBV6-3|TRBD2
CASSPSGGGTDTQYF
TGTGCCAGCAGCCCTAGCGGGGGAGGCACAGATACGCAGTATTTT
>.|TRBJ2-5|TRBV7-9|TRBD1
CASSLGTGQETQYF
TGTGCCAGCAGCTTAGGGACAGGACAAGAGACCCAGTACTTC
>.|TRBJ2-1|TRBV5-4|.
CASRQVGRGARNNEQFF
TGTGCCAGCAGACAGGTGGGACGGGGGGCCCGGAACAATGAGCAGTTCTTC
>once|TRBJ1-5|TRBV24-1|.
CARLTGTPHQPQHF
TGTGCCAGACTTACCGGGACACCTCATCAGCCCCAGCATTTT
>once|TRBJ2-5|TRBV9|TRBD2
CASSEGRDQIQETQYF
TGTGCCAGCAGCGAGGGGAGGGACCAAATACAAGAGACCCAGTACTTC
>few|TRBJ2-7|TRBV7-9|TRBD1
CASSNRDSLYGLSYEQYF
TGTGCCAGCAGCAACCGGGACAGTCTGTACGGCCTTTCTTACGAGCAGTACTTC
>.|TRBJ2-1|TRBV27|.
CASRRGEQFF
TGTGCCAGCAGGCGCGGCGAGCAGTTCTTC
>once|TRBJ1-5|TRBV7-9|.
CASSLGGETQPQHF
TGTGCCAGCAGCCTTGGGGGGGAAACTCAGCCCCAGCATTTT
>.|TRBJ1-4|TRBV18|.
CASSPPAGEGEKLFF
TGTGCCAGCTCACCACCGGCCGGGGAGGGTGAAAAACTGTTTTTT
>.|TRBJ1-2|TRBV7-9|TRBD1
CASSLLPGQDNYGYTF
TGTGCCAGCAGCTTATTACCGGGACAGGATAACTATGGCTACACCTTC
>.|TRBJ1-1|TRBV30|.
CAWRLYSATEAFF
TGTGCCTGGAGATTATACAGTGCCACTGAAGCTTTCTTT